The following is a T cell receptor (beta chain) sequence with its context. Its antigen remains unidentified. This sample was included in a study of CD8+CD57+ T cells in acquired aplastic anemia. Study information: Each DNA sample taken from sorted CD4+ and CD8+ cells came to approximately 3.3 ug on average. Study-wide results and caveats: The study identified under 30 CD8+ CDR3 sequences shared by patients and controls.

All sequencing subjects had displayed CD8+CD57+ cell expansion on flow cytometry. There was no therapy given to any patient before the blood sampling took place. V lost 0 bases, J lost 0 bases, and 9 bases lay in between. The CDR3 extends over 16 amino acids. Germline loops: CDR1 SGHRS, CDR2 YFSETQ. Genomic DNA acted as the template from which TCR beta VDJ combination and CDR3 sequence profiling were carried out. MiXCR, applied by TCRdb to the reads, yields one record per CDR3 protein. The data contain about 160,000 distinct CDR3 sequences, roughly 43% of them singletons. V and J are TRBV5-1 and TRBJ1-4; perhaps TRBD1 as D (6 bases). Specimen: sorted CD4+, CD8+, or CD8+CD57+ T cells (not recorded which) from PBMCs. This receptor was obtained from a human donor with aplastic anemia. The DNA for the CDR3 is TGCGCCAGCAGCTTGGTTAGGGGGGCAACTAATGAAAAACTGTTTTTT. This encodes CASSLVRGATNEKLFF.